This TCR beta chain was identified in a study of cytomegalovirus exposure and HLA in healthy donors. Trimming removed 0 bases at V and 3 bases at J, with 15 bases between. The CDR3 loop spans 17 amino acids. Per the germline V gene, CDR1 is SGHNT and CDR2 is YYREEE (reference sequence). This clone occurred once. The PCR used 60 Vbeta and 13 Jbeta primers. Method: immunoSEQ multiplex PCR; TCRdb's copy keeps in-frame clones and lacks some. The sample consists of 95,000 to 100,000 clones, approximately 79% of them appearing once. The chain uses TRBV5-4 and TRBJ2-2; tentatively, D is TRBD1 (5 bases). This clonotype was sampled from an older woman in good health and CMV-seropositive. Sequencing was done on a sample of PBMCs. The CDR3 sequence is CASSLGGWGPDTGELFF. CDR3 in DNA: TGTGCCAGCAGCTTGGGCGGCTGGGGCCCCGACACCGGGGAGCTGTTTTTT.